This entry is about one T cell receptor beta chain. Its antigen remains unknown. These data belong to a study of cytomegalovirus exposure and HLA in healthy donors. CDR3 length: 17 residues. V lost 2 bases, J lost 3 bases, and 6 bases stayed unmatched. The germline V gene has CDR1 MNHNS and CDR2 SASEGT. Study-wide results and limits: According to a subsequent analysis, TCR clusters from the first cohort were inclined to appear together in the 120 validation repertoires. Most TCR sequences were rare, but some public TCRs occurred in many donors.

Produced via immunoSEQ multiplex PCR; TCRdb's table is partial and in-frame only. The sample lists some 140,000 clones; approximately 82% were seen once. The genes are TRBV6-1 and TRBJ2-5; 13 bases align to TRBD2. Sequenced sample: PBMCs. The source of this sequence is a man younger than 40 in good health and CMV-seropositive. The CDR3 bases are TGTGCCAGCAGTGAATCCCGACTAGCGGGAGGCAAAGAGACCCAGTACTTC. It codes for CASSESRLAGGKETQYF.